What follows are 30 T cell receptor beta chains derived from one specimen sequenced in a study of PD-L1 blockade in urothelial cancer. TCRdb keeps only in-frame clones here, not all; method: immunoSEQ multiplex PCR. The table includes over 50,000 clones, 85% to 90% detected once. The sequences come from PBMCs, collected around atezolizumab (anti-PD-L1) treatment. These receptors were collected from a man in his forties or fifties with urothelial cancer.

V usage is TRBV11-2 and J usage is TRBJ2-7; 8 bases fit TRBD1. The CDR3 has 15 amino acids. Germline-derived CDR1 and CDR2 are SGHAT and FQNNGV. With V trimmed by 5 bases and J by 9 bases, 15 bases remained unmatched. The CDR3: CASSLQPGQVVGQYF. CDR3 coding DNA: TGTGCCAGCAGCCTACAGCCGGGACAGGTAGTAGGGCAGTACTTC.

The chain couples TRBV5-1 to TRBJ1-5; D is ambiguous. Germline CDR1 SGHRS, CDR2 YFSETQ. V was pared by 0 bases and J by 2 bases, with 6 bases between. The CDR3 totals 14 residues. CDR3 sequence: CASSLGRGNQPQHF. CDR3 in DNA: TGCGCCAGCAGCTTGGGTAGAGGCAATCAGCCCCAGCATTTT. The whole variable domain, filled in from reference TRBV5-1 and TRBJ1-5, reads KAGVTQTPRYLIKTRGQQVTLSCSPISGHRSVSWYQQTPGQGLQFLFEYFSETQRNKGNFPGRFSGRQFSNSRSEMNVSTLELGDSALYLCASSLGRGNQPQHFGDGTRLSIL.

The V gene is TRBV6-5, the J gene TRBJ2-7; D is undetermined. This CDR3 is built from 15 residues. With 0 bases removed from V and 6 bases from J, the gap between germline ends came to 15 bases. CDR1 is MNHEY, CDR2 SVGAGI, per germline. CDR3 in DNA: TGTGCCAGCAGTTACTCTTCTAGTCTCACGTCCGAGCAGTACTTC. This encodes CASSYSSSLTSEQYF.

The chain links TRBV30 to TRBJ2-7; D perhaps matches TRBD1 (5 bases). The CDR3 spans 11 residues. V gave up 2 bases and J gave up 6 bases, with 8 bases separating them. Looked up from germline, CDR1 is GTSNPN and CDR2 is SVGIG (reference sequence). CDR3 DNA: TGTGCCTGGAGTCCCAGGGTCGAGCAGTACTTC. This sequence encodes CAWSPRVEQYF. The full variable domain, with the rest looked up from reference TRBV30 and TRBJ2-7, is SQTIHQWPATLVQPVGSPLSLECTVEGTSNPNLYWYRQAAGRGLQLLFYSVGIGQISSEVPQNLSASRPQDRQFILSSKKLLLSDSGFYLCAWSPRVEQYFGPGTRLTVT.

The chain couples TRBV6-6 to TRBJ1-2; 10 positions agree with TRBD1. The trim removed 7 bases at V and 5 bases at J, leaving 7 bases unmatched. This CDR3 comprises 14 residues. Germline CDR1 is MNHNY and CDR2 is SVGAGI (reference sequence). The DNA for the CDR3 is TGTGCCAGCAATCCGGGACAGGGGCCTTATGGCTACACCTTC. It specifies CASNPGQGPYGYTF.

The chain uses TRBV5-1 and TRBJ2-1; TRBD2 might be the D (5 bases). The CDR3 totals 15 residues. The germline V gene has CDR1 SGHRS and CDR2 YFSETQ. Between the trimmed V and J ends, which lost 3 bases and 0 bases, there was a span of 10 bases. CDR3 DNA: TGCGCCAGCAGCTCCCGGGATAGCTCCTACAATGAGCAGTTCTTC. Residues: CASSSRDSSYNEQFF.

The chain joins TRBV6-1 to TRBJ1-5, with 10 bases fitting TRBD1. Germline trimming cut 8 bases from V and 6 bases from J; bases unmatched to any gene: 4. Germline values: CDR1 MNHNS, CDR2 SASEGT. The CDR3 length is 13 residues. This CDR3 is CASGDRGTQPQHF. The CDR3 region has the DNA TGTGCCAGCGGGGACAGGGGAACTCAGCCCCAGCATTTT.

V gene TRBV5-1 combines with J gene TRBJ1-4; possible D gene TRBD1, 6 bases. The CDR3 spans 16 residues. Germline V CDR1 and CDR2: SGHRS, YFSETQ. Trimming left V 4 bases short and J 3 bases short, with 16 bases between. In nucleotides, the CDR3 is TGCGCCAGCAGCCCGGAAACGGGGGGCCCTAATGAAAAACTGTTTTTT. This sequence encodes CASSPETGGPNEKLFF.

The V call is TRBV6-1, the J call TRBJ2-6; 9 bases line up with TRBD1. CDR1 and CDR2 from the germline V gene are MNHNS and SASEGT. V lost 4 bases and J lost 1; bases outside the gene matches: 14. The length of the CDR3 is 20 residues. CDR3 nucleotides: TGTGCCAGCAGTGCGGGCACAGGGGGCAATGATGGTTCTGGGGCCAACGTCCTGACTTTC. It translates to CASSAGTGGNDGSGANVLTF.

Only a few counts were recorded for this clone. The chain joins TRBV28 to TRBJ2-1, with TRBD2 identical over 8 bases. Trimming at V came to 5 bases and at J to 5 bases, leaving 8 bases not matched to a gene. CDR1 is MDHEN and CDR2 is SYDVKM in the germline V gene. This CDR3 has 15 amino acids. The CDR3 DNA reads TGTGCCAGCAGTCCAGCGGGAGATAGGGACAATGAGCAGTTCTTC. Amino acid sequence: CASSPAGDRDNEQFF.

The gene calls are TRBV18 and TRBJ2-7; tentative D call: TRBD1 (5 bases). Trimming pared 2 bases from V and 5 bases from J, leaving 19 bases between. The germline CDR1 and CDR2 sequences are KGHSH and LQKENI. The CDR3 has 16 residues. The chain's CDR3 is CASSPSPPAIGDEQYF. The CDR3 coding sequence is TGTGCCAGCTCACCAAGTCCCCCAGCGATAGGGGACGAGCAGTACTTC.

The rearrangement links TRBV28 to TRBJ2-1; a possible D gene is TRBD2 (6 bases). Germline V gene data show CDR1 as MDHEN and CDR2 as SYDVKM. CDR3 length equals 11 residues. Trimming cost V 9 bases and J 6 bases, with 9 bases left between them. The CDR3 spells CASPRGNEQFF. The CDR3 DNA is TGTGCCAGTCCGCGGGGCAATGAGCAGTTCTTC.

The V and J genes are TRBV27 and TRBJ2-5; 8 nucleotides match TRBD1. CDR1 and CDR2 (germline): MNHEY, SMNVEV (reference sequence). With 2 bases clipped from V and 5 bases from J, the junction kept 13 bases outside the gene matches. The CDR3 has 17 amino acids. CDR3 amino acids: CASSLEGDRRIHETQYF. CDR3 nucleotides: TGTGCCAGCAGTTTAGAAGGGGACAGGCGTATTCATGAGACCCAGTACTTC.

This chain uses TRBV28 with TRBJ2-6; 7 bases agree with TRBD1. The V segment lost 4 bases and the J segment 3 bases; nucleotides outside the gene matches: 6. Germline-derived CDR1 and CDR2 are MDHEN and SYDVKM. The CDR3 has 16 amino acids. The CDR3 loop is CASSSPRGLGANVLTF. The CDR3 region has the DNA TGTGCCAGCAGTTCCCCTAGGGGGCTTGGGGCCAACGTCCTGACTTTC.

In this sample, this clone turned up many times. This chain joins TRBV19 and TRBJ2-1, with D possibly matching TRBD2 (6 bases). This CDR3 has 17 amino acids. Germline V gene lookup returns CDR1 LNHDA and CDR2 SQIVND (reference sequence). Trimming cost V 7 bases and J 4 bases, with 23 bases left between them. This chain's CDR3 is CASKPQAERGGYNEQFF. CDR3 in DNA: TGTGCCAGTAAACCCCAAGCCGAGCGTGGGGGGTACAATGAGCAGTTCTTC.

J is TRBJ2-3 and V is TRBV28; tentative D call: TRBD1 (5 bases). Germline CDR1 and CDR2: MDHEN and SYDVKM. This CDR3 is 11 amino acids long. The germline V and J ends were trimmed by 9 bases and 1 base, with 5 bases remaining between them. The CDR3 is CARGGTDTQYF. The CDR3 DNA follows: TGTGCCAGAGGGGGCACAGATACGCAGTATTTT.

V is TRBV11-3 and J is TRBJ2-1; possible D gene TRBD1, 6 bases. V was trimmed by 0 bases and J by 0 bases, leaving 6 bases between them. CDR1 and CDR2 (germline): SGHNT, YENEEA. This CDR3 is built from 15 residues. This CDR3 reads CASSLDRGSYNEQFF. In DNA, the CDR3 is TGTGCCAGCAGCTTAGACAGGGGCTCCTACAATGAGCAGTTCTTC.

This clone showed up just once. The gene calls are TRBV18 and TRBJ2-1, with 9 bases matching TRBD2. Germline CDR1 is KGHSH and CDR2 is LQKENI. V dropped 4 bases and J dropped 7; count of bases not matched to a gene: 11. This CDR3 region has 16 residues. CDR3 sequence reads: CASSLVAGDPWNEQFF. In DNA, the CDR3 is TGTGCCAGCTCACTAGTAGCGGGAGATCCGTGGAATGAGCAGTTCTTC.

J is TRBJ2-5 and V is TRBV21-1; no DNA check was done on the table's D call, TRBD2. TRBV21-1 is an annotated pseudogene. The CDR3 covers 23 residues. CDR3 DNA sequence: TGTGCCAGCAGCAAAGCCCTTTTCTACGCCCGAACCACATCGGGGGAAGAGCAAGAGACCCAGTACTTC. Translated: CASSKALFYARTTSGEEQETQYF.

The chain employs TRBV28 and TRBJ1-1; 10 positions agree with TRBD1. V gave up 5 bases and J gave up 9 bases; unmatched junction bases: 9. CDR1 and CDR2 from the germline V gene are MDHEN and SYDVKM. The CDR3 runs to 14 residues. The CDR3 region has the DNA TGTGCCAGCAGTCCCTTGGGACAGGGGAGTCAAGCTTTCTTT. As protein: CASSPLGQGSQAFF.

The V call is TRBV7-2, the J call TRBJ2-1, with 13 bases that match TRBD2. V was clipped by 3 bases and J by 4 bases; unmatched bases: 3. The length of the CDR3 is 16 residues. Germline CDR1 and CDR2: SGHTA and FQGNSA. In DNA form, the CDR3 reads TGTGCCAGCAGCTTGCGGACTAGCGGGAGTTACAATGAGCAGTTCTTC. It translates to CASSLRTSGSYNEQFF.

A few counts support this clone. The rearrangement links TRBV6-1 to TRBJ1-5; 7 bases agree with TRBD1. The CDR3 contains 14 residues. Germline-derived CDR1 and CDR2 are MNHNS and SASEGT. Trimming removed 6 bases from V and 7 bases from J; junction bases left unmatched: 9. DNA for the CDR3: TGTGCCAGCAGCCAAGAGGACAGGCGACAGCCCCAGCATTTT. Protein sequence: CASSQEDRRQPQHF.

The chain couples TRBV4-1 to TRBJ2-1, with TRBD2 matching over 8 bases. The V gene's germline CDR1 is MGHRA and CDR2 YSYEKL. This CDR3 is built from 17 residues. V gave up 0 bases and J gave up 3 bases; unmatched junction bases: 7. This CDR3 is CASSQEYTGGNYNEQFF. CDR3 DNA: TGCGCCAGCAGCCAAGAATACACGGGAGGGAACTACAATGAGCAGTTCTTC.

In regard to this clone: This sample also contains other DNA sequences that code for the same CDR3. V is TRBV10-3 and J is TRBJ1-1; tentative D call: TRBD1 (5 bases). Trimming removed 0 bases at V and 2 bases at J, with 7 bases between. The CDR3 contains 14 residues. CDR1 and CDR2 (germline): ENHRY, SYGVKD. The CDR3 DNA reads as TGTGCCATCAGTGAGTCGACAGCAAACACTGAAGCTTTCTTT. Translating it yields CAISESTANTEAFF.

V is TRBV11-3 and J is TRBJ2-5; 8 bases fit TRBD2. The CDR3 covers 16 residues. Germline CDR1 reads SGHNT; CDR2 reads YENEEA. The V segment lost 2 bases and the J segment 4 bases; nucleotides outside the gene matches: 9. CDR3 protein: CASSLREAGVGETQYF. Written as DNA, the CDR3 is TGTGCCAGCAGCTTACGTGAAGCGGGAGTAGGAGAGACCCAGTACTTC.

This chain joins TRBV7-2 and TRBJ1-2; TRBD1 agrees at 8 bases. Germline CDR1 and CDR2: SGHTA and FQGNSA. The CDR3 totals 14 residues. Trimming removed 4 bases from V and 4 bases from J; junction bases left unmatched: 5. CDR3 region: CASSSDRGPYGYTF. CDR3 DNA: TGTGCCAGCAGCTCCGACAGGGGTCCCTATGGCTACACCTTC.

CDR3 nucleotide sequence: TGTGCCAGCAGCTTAGCCCAAGCTAGCGGGATGGGTACCGGGGAGCTGTTTTTT. This sequence encodes CASSLAQASGMGTGELFF. The gene calls are TRBV7-2 and TRBJ2-2, with TRBD2 matching 9 bases. The CDR3 spans 18 residues. CDR1 and CDR2 from the germline V gene are SGHTA and FQGNSA. V dropped 0 bases and J dropped 5; count of bases not matched to a gene: 10. Variable domain in full (rest from reference TRBV7-2 and TRBJ2-2): GAGVSQSPSNKVTEKGKDVELRCDPISGHTALYWYRQSLGQGLEFLIYFQGNSAPDKSGLPSDRFSAERTGGSVSTLTIQRTQQEDSAVYLCASSLAQASGMGTGELFFGEGSRLTVL.

This clone came up a few times. The chain is built from TRBV7-2 and TRBJ1-2; D is undetermined. Trimming pared 3 bases from V and 6 bases from J, leaving 14 bases between. The germline V gene encodes CDR1 SGHTA and CDR2 FQGNSA. The CDR3 spans 14 residues. CDR3 loop: CASSFWRKSDGYTF. CDR3 bases: TGTGCCAGCAGCTTTTGGCGAAAAAGCGATGGCTACACCTTC.

This chain connects TRBV28 to TRBJ1-2; D might be TRBD1 (6 bases). The CDR3 has 16 residues. Trimming took 8 bases from V and 2 from J, leaving 21 bases between them. Germline V gives CDR1 MDHEN, CDR2 SYDVKM. CDR3 sequence (DNA): TGTGCCAGCTGGGGAGGGGCAGGGGTAGGGAACTATGGCTACACCTTC. Its translation: CASWGGAGVGNYGYTF.

The V and J genes are TRBV15 and TRBJ2-1; D perhaps matches TRBD2 (7 bases). In germline, CDR1 is LNHNV, CDR2 YYDKDF (reference sequence). V lost 4 bases and J 5 bases, leaving 21 bases between the germline ends. This CDR3 has 17 amino acids. The CDR3 DNA sequence: TGTGCCACCAGCATCCCGGCGTGGGGGAGGGACAACAATGAGCAGTTCTTC. Translation gives CATSIPAWGRDNNEQFF. Combining the CDR3 with reference TRBV15 and TRBJ2-1 gives the whole variable domain DAMVIQNPRYQVTQFGKPVTLSCSQTLNHNVMYWYQQKSSQAPKLLFHYYDKDFNNEADTPDNFQSRRPNTSFCFLDIRSPGLGDTAMYLCATSIPAWGRDNNEQFFGPGTRLTVL.